The entry below gives a single T cell receptor (beta chain) sequence along with its context. This sample was included in a study of blood T cell repertoires in COVID-19. Trimming took off 0 bases at V and 5 bases at J, with 19 bases between the two ends. The CDR3 has 17 residues. Germline CDR1 is LGHNA and CDR2 is YNFKEQ. Clones were sequenced by immunoSEQ multiplex PCR, and TCRdb holds only the in-frame ones, with some missing. This sample carries roughly 290,000 clones, just under 85% of them seen once, and the ten largest clones take less than 4.5%. This TCR came from a woman aged 45-65 years with active or convalescent COVID-19. The sample taken for sequencing was peripheral blood. This chain uses TRBV4-2 with TRBJ1-1; D ambiguous. For the CDR3, the DNA is TGTGCCAGCAGCCAAGAGCCTTGGGCCGTAGGGAGGACTGAAGCTTTCTTT. Amino acids: CASSQEPWAVGRTEAFF.